The 23 T cell receptor beta chains listed next were all sequenced from one sample in a study of OX40 agonist ivuxolimab in advanced cancers. Clones were sequenced by immunoSEQ multiplex PCR, and TCRdb holds only the in-frame ones, with some missing. The sample has about 64,000 clones; roughly four fifths are singletons. The starting material was CD4+ or CD8+ T cells sorted from blood, obtained in a trial of the OX40 agonist ivuxolimab. The source is an adult with an advanced solid tumor such as melanoma, head and neck, liver or kidney cancer.

Comment on this clone: The same CDR3 can be traced to other DNA sequences in this sample. The genes are TRBV5-1 and TRBJ1-3, with no clear D. The germline V and J ends were trimmed by 2 bases and 0 bases, with 3 bases remaining between them. Per the germline V gene, CDR1 is SGHRS and CDR2 is YFSETQ. The CDR3 consists of 13 residues. The CDR3 loop reads CASSLSSGNTIYF. CDR3 coding DNA: TGCGCCAGCAGCTTAAGCTCTGGAAACACCATATATTTT.

V and J are TRBV28 and TRBJ1-1; D is undetermined. The germline gives CDR1 MDHEN, CDR2 SYDVKM. The length of the CDR3 is 13 residues. The V end lost 6 bases, the J end lost 10 bases, and 18 bases lay between the germline ends. DNA of the CDR3: TGTGCCAGCAGCACAGACACCGTCCTGGGAGCTTTCTTT. This gives the protein CASSTDTVLGAFF.

The chain is built from TRBV29-1 and TRBJ1-5; maybe TRBD1 (6 bases). V gave up 6 bases and J gave up 4 bases, with 10 bases separating them. The CDR3 has 12 amino acids. Germline V lookup: CDR1 SQVTM, CDR2 ANQGSEA. DNA for the CDR3: TGCAGCGTGGGACAAATTAATCAGCCCCAGCATTTT. Translated, it gives CSVGQINQPQHF.

This chain uses TRBV18 with TRBJ2-3; TRBD2 might be the D (6 bases). CDR1 is KGHSH, CDR2 LQKENI, per germline. CDR3 length: 15 amino acids. V lost 3 bases and J 7 bases, leaving 17 bases between the germline ends. DNA for the CDR3: TGTGCCAGCTCACCCGTCGGGGGACTCATGAATACGCAGTATTTT. Protein: CASSPVGGLMNTQYF.

The V gene is TRBV6-6, the J gene TRBJ1-1, with a possible D match to TRBD1 (6 bases). The CDR3 is made up of 14 amino acids. With 5 bases removed from V and 4 bases from J, the gap between germline ends came to 14 bases. Germline V gene sequence: CDR1 MNHNY, CDR2 SVGAGI (reference sequence). CDR3: CASSPDRTTTEAFF. The CDR3 DNA reads as TGTGCCAGCAGTCCCGACAGGACCACCACTGAAGCTTTCTTT.

The rearrangement uses TRBV4-2 and TRBJ2-7; 8 nucleotides agree with TRBD2. The CDR3 spans 15 residues. Germline lookup yields CDR1 LGHNA and CDR2 YNFKEQ. V dropped 0 bases and J dropped 4; count of bases not matched to a gene: 5. The DNA for the CDR3 is TGTGCCAGCAGCCAAGAAGGGACTAGGGGTTACGAGCAGTACTTC. This gives the protein CASSQEGTRGYEQYF.

This chain links TRBV10-1 with TRBJ1-1; D call uncertain. The CDR3 is 13 amino acids. CDR1 and CDR2 from the germline V gene are WNHNN and SYGVQD (reference sequence). The germline V and J ends were trimmed by 8 bases and 1 base, with 11 bases remaining between them. CDR3 residues: CASQEQPNTEAFF. The CDR3, as DNA: TGCGCCAGCCAGGAACAGCCGAACACTGAAGCTTTCTTT.

The chain joins TRBV6-1 to TRBJ2-1; D is possibly TRBD1 or TRBD2 (5 bases each). Trimming shortened V by 5 bases and J by 6 bases, and 8 bases separated the two germline ends. Germline loops: CDR1 MNHNS, CDR2 SASEGT. This CDR3 is built from 12 residues. The chain's CDR3 is CASSRDVNEQFF. The CDR3 nucleotides read TGTGCCAGCAGTCGGGACGTCAATGAGCAGTTCTTC.

V gene TRBV5-4 combines with J gene TRBJ1-3, with a tentative D call TRBD1 (6 bases). This CDR3 has 17 residues. Trimming took off 0 bases at V and 5 bases at J, with 18 bases between the two ends. CDR1 and CDR2 from the germline V gene are SGHNT and YYREEE (reference sequence). The CDR3 nucleotides are TGTGCCAGCAGCTTGGTAGGACAGATCGGTGGCAGAAACACCATATATTTT. Translated, it gives CASSLVGQIGGRNTIYF.

This chain links TRBV15 with TRBJ2-5; no firm D call. Germline V CDR1 and CDR2: LNHNV, YYDKDF (reference sequence). There are 12 residues in the CDR3. Trimming removed 2 bases from V and 1 base from J, with 2 bases in between. CDR3 sequence (DNA): TGTGCCACCAGCAGACCCCAAGAGACCCAGTACTTC. The encoded protein is CATSRPQETQYF.

J is TRBJ2-7 and V is TRBV21-1. TRBV21-1 is classified as a pseudogene. This CDR3 spans 12 amino acids. The CDR3 sequence: CASSKGIPEQYF. The DNA for the CDR3 is TGTGCCAGCAGCAAAGGAATACCGGAGCAGTACTTC.

The chain has TRBV19 and TRBJ1-1, with unresolved D. Trimming removed 9 bases from V and 6 bases from J, with 14 bases in between. The CDR3 covers 12 residues. CDR1 LNHDA and CDR2 SQIVND come from the germline V gene (reference sequence). The CDR3 spells CASQDYRAEAFF. CDR3 sequence (DNA): TGTGCCAGCCAAGATTACAGAGCTGAAGCTTTCTTT.

DNA for the CDR3: TGTGCCAGCAGCCAAGTTCAAATGCTACAGGGAGGGTTTGATGGCTACACCTTC. It specifies CASSQVQMLQGGFDGYTF. The chain uses TRBV14 and TRBJ1-2, with a possible D match to TRBD1 (6 bases). The CDR3 length is 18 residues. V was shortened by 1 base and J by 6 bases, with 24 bases between the two germline ends. Looked up from germline, CDR1 is SGHDN and CDR2 is FVKESK.

The J gene is TRBJ1-2, the V gene TRBV6-5; D may be TRBD1 (6 bases). This CDR3 comprises 15 residues. CDR1 is MNHEY, CDR2 SVGAGI, per germline. Between the trimmed V and J ends, which lost 6 bases and 4 bases, there was a span of 18 bases. CDR3 in amino acids: CASSRGVSGVYGYTF. In DNA, the CDR3 is TGTGCCAGCAGCCGAGGTGTCTCAGGGGTCTATGGCTACACCTTC.

V usage is TRBV20-1 and J usage is TRBJ2-3; D not resolved. This CDR3 has 11 residues. Germline V gene lookup returns CDR1 DFQATT and CDR2 SNEGSKA (reference sequence). The ends were cut back, 6 bases at V and 5 bases at J, with 9 bases in the middle. The CDR3 loop is CSALHGDTQYF. The CDR3 region has the DNA TGCAGTGCCCTACATGGAGATACGCAGTATTTT.

The V and J genes are TRBV7-9 and TRBJ2-1, with D tentatively TRBD2 (5 bases). CDR1 and CDR2 (germline): SEHNR, FQNEAQ (reference sequence). CDR3 length: 15 amino acids. Trimming shortened V by 3 bases and J by 4 bases, and 13 bases separated the two germline ends. The CDR3 DNA reads as TGTGCCAGCAGCTTGGAAGGGTGGGAGTACAATGAGCAGTTCTTC. Amino acid sequence: CASSLEGWEYNEQFF.

This clone was found once. The chain has TRBV10-3 and TRBJ1-6; the D is unclear. Trimming took off 6 bases at V and 9 bases at J, with 18 bases between the two ends. CDR3 length: 15 residues. Per the germline V gene, CDR1 is ENHRY and CDR2 is SYGVKD. The CDR3 sequence: CAIRQSSEVGSPLHF. The CDR3 DNA reads as TGTGCCATCAGACAGAGTTCAGAGGTTGGTTCACCCCTCCACTTT.

This clone was seen more than once but under ten times. V and J are TRBV9 and TRBJ1-1, with a weak D call TRBD1 (5 bases). Per germline, CDR1 SGDLS and CDR2 YYNGEE. Deletions cut 0 bases from V and 5 bases from J, with 11 bases between. This CDR3 has 14 residues. This CDR3 is CASSVGAGWTEAFF. The DNA for the CDR3 is TGTGCCAGCAGCGTAGGAGCAGGGTGGACTGAAGCTTTCTTT.

This clone was observed a handful of times. The chain uses TRBV2 and TRBJ2-2; D gene unclear. V gave up 6 bases and J gave up 6 bases, with 8 bases separating them. Looked up from germline, CDR1 is SNHLY and CDR2 is FYNNEI. The length of the CDR3 is 12 residues. This CDR3 is CASRLISGELFF. CDR3 coding DNA: TGTGCCAGCAGACTGATCTCCGGGGAGCTGTTTTTT. The variable domain in full, with the rest retrieved from reference TRBV2 and TRBJ2-2, is EPEVTQTPSHQVTQMGQEVILRCVPISNHLYFYWYRQILGQKVEFLVSFYNNEISEKSEIFDDQFSVERPDGSNFTLKIRSTKLEDSAMYFCASRLISGELFFGEGSRLTVL.

By frequency in the sample, this clone is medium-sized. This chain links TRBV7-8 with TRBJ2-1; 10 positions match TRBD1. Per germline, CDR1 SGHVS and CDR2 FQNEAQ. This CDR3 region has 16 residues. Trimming at V came to 4 bases and at J to 4 bases, leaving 7 bases not matched to a gene. The CDR3 region is CASSSSTGGFYNEQFF. CDR3 nucleotide sequence: TGTGCCAGCAGCTCCTCGACAGGGGGCTTTTACAATGAGCAGTTCTTC.

The chain links TRBV6-1 to TRBJ1-2; 9 positions agree with TRBD1. The CDR3 runs 14 residues. The germline V gene encodes CDR1 MNHNS and CDR2 SASEGT. Unmatched junction bases numbered 3, after V lost 4 bases and J lost 3 bases. This CDR3 reads CASSAWTGDYGYTF. CDR3 coding DNA: TGTGCCAGCAGTGCCTGGACAGGGGACTATGGCTACACCTTC.

V is TRBV4-2 and J is TRBJ1-3, with D perhaps TRBD1 (5 bases). Germline V gives CDR1 LGHNA, CDR2 YNFKEQ. Trimming took 2 bases from V and 4 from J, leaving 24 bases between them. The CDR3 extends over 19 amino acids. The CDR3 sequence is CASSQQWSGRPIGGNTIYF. The DNA of the CDR3 is TGTGCCAGCAGCCAACAGTGGTCGGGACGGCCAATAGGAGGAAACACCATATATTTT.

This chain links TRBV11-3 with TRBJ1-3; no clear D. Per the germline V gene, CDR1 is SGHNT and CDR2 is YENEEA. Trimming stripped 5 bases from V and 7 bases from J, with 9 bases between. The CDR3 runs 12 residues. The CDR3 here is CASSDQRNTIYF. The CDR3 coding sequence is TGTGCCAGCAGCGACCAACGGAACACCATATATTTT. The variable domain in full, completed from reference TRBV11-3 and TRBJ1-3, reads EAGVVQSPRYKIIEKKQPVAFWCNPISGHNTLYWYLQNLGQGPELLIRYENEEAVDDSQLPKDRFSAERLKGVDSTLKIQPAELGDSAVYLCASSDQRNTIYFGEGSWLTVV.